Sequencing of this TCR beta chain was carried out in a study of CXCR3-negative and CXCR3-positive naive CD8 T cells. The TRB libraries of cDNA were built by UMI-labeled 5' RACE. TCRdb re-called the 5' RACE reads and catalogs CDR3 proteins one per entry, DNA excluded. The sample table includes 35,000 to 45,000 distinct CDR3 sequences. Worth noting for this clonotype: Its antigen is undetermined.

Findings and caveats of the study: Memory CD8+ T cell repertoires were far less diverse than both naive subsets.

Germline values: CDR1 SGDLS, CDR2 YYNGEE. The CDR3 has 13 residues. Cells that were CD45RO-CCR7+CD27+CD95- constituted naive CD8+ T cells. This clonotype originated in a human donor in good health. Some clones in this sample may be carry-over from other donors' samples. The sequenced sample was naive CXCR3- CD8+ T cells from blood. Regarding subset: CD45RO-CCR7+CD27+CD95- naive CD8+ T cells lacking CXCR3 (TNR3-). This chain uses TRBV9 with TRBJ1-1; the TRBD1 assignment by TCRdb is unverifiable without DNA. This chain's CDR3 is CASSANTGPQAFF.